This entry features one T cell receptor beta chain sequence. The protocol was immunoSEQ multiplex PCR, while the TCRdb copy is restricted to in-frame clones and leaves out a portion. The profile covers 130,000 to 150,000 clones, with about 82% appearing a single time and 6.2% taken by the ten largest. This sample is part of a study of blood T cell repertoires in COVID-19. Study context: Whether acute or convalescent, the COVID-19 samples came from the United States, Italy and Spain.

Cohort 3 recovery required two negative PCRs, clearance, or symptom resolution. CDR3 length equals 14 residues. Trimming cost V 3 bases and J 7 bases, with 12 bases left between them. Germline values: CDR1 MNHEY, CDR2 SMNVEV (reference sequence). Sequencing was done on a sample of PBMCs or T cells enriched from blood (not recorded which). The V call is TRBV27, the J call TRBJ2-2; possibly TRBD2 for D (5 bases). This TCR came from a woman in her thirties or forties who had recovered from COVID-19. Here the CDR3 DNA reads TGTGCCAGCAGTTTTTCCTTTGCGGGCGGGGAGCTGTTTTTT. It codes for CASSFSFAGGELFF.